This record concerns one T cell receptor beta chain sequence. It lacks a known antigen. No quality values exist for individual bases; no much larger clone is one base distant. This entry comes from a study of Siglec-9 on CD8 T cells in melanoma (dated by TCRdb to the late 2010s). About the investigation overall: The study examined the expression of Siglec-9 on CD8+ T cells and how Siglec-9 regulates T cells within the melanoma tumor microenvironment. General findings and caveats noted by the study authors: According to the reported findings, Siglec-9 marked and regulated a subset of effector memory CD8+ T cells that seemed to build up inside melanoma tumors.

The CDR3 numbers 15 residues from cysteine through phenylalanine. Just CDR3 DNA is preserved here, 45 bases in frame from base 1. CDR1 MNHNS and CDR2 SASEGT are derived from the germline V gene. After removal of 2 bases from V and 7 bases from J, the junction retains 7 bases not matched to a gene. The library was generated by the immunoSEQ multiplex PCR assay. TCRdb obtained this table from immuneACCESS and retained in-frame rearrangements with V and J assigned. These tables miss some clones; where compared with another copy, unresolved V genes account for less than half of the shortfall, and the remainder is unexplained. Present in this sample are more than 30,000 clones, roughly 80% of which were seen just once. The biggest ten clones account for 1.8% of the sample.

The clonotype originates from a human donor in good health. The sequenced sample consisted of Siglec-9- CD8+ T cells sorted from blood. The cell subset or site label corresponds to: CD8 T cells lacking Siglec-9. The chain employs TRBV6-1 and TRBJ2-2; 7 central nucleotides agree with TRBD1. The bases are TGTGCCAGCAGTGAAAGGGGGCAAAAACTCGGGGAGCTGTTTTTT. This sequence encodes CASSERGQKLGELFF.